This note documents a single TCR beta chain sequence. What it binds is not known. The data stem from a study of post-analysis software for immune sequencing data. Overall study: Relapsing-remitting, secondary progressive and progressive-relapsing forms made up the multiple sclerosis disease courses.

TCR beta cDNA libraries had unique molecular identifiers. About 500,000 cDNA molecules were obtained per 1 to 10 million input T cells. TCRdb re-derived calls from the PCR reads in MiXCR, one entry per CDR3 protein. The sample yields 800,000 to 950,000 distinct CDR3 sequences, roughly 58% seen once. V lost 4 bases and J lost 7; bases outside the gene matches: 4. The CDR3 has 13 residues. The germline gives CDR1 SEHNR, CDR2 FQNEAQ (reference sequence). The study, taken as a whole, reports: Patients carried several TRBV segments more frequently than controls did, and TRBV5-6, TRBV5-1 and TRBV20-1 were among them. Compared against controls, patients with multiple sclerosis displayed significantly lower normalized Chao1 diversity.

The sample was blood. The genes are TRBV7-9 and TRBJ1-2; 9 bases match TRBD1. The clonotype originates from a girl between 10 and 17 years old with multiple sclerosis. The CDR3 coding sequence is TGTGCCAGCAGCTCGGACAGGGGAAGTGGCTACACCTTC. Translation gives CASSSDRGSGYTF.